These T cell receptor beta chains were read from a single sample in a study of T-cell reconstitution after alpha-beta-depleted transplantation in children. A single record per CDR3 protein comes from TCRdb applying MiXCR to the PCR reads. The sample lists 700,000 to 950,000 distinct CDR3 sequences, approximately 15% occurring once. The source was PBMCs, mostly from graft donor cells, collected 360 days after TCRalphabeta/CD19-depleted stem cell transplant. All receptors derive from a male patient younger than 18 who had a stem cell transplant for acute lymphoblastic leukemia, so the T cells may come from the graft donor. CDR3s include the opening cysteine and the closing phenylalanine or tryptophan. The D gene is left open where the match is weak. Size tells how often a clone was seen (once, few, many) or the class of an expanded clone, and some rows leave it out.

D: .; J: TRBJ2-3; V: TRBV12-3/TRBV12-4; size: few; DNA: TGTGCCAGCAGTTTTTGGGGGAGTTACACAGATACGCAGTATTTT; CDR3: CASSFWGSYTDTQYF
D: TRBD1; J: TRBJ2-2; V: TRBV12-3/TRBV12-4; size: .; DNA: TGTGCCAGCAGTCGACAGGGGTCCACCGGGGAGCTGTTTTTT; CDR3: CASSRQGSTGELFF
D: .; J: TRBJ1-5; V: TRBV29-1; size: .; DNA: TGCAGCGTCACTACAGCCCCAGACAATCAGCCCCAGCATTTT; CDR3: CSVTTAPDNQPQHF
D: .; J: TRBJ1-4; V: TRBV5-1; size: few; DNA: TGCGCCAGCAGTCCTGGGACGGATGAAAAACTGTTTTTT; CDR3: CASSPGTDEKLFF
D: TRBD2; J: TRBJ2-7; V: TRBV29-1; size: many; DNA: TGCAGCGTTGGGGGGGGGAGCCTTAGCTCCTACGAGCAGTACTTC; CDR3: CSVGGGSLSSYEQYF
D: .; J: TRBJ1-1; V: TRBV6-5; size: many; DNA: TGTGCCAGCAGTTCTCTGGGGACCGAAGCTTTCTTT; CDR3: CASSSLGTEAFF
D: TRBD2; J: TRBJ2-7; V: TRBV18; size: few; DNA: TGTGCCAGCTCACACCCGGGACTAGCGGGCGAGCAGTACTTC; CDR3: CASSHPGLAGEQYF
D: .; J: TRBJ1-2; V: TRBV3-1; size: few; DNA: TGTGCCAGCAGGGCCCTTCCGGGTGTCGGCGGCTACACCTTC; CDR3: CASRALPGVGGYTF
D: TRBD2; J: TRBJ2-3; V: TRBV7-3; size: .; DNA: TGTGCCAGCGGGCGGGGGGGCCCAATCTCCACAGATACGCAGTATTTT; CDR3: CASGRGGPISTDTQYF
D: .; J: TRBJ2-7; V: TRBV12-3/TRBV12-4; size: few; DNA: TGTGCCAGCAGGCCGGGACTCTACTACGAGCAGTACTTC; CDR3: CASRPGLYYEQYF
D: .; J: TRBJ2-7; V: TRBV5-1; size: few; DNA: TGCGCCAGCAGCTTGGGGGGCCTAGTCTCCGAGCAGTACTTC; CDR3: CASSLGGLVSEQYF
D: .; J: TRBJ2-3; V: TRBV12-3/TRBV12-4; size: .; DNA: TGTGCCAGCTGGAGGGGGGCAGATACGCAGTATTTT; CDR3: CASWRGADTQYF
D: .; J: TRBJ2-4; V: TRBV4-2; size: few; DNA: TGTGCCAGCAGCCAAGATAGGGGGGCTCTAGCCAAAAACATTCAGTACTTC; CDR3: CASSQDRGALAKNIQYF
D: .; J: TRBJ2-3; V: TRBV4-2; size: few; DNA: TGTGCCAGCAGCCAAGTCGGGAGTGTGGGCACAGATACGCAGTATTTT; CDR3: CASSQVGSVGTDTQYF
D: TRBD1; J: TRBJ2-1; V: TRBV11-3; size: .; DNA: TGTGCCAGCAGCTTAGGGGACAGGGTACACAATGAGCAGTTCTTC; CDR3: CASSLGDRVHNEQFF
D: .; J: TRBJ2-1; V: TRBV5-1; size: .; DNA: TGCGCCAGCAGCCCAGAGACCCCTCTCTCCTACAATGAGCAGTTCTTC; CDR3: CASSPETPLSYNEQFF
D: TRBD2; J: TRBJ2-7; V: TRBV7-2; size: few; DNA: TGTGCCAGCAGCTTAGTGATCGGACTAGCGGAGGTTTACGAGCAGTACTTC; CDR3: CASSLVIGLAEVYEQYF
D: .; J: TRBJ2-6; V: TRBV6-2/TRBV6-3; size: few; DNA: TGTGCCAGCGGGTTCTCCGGGGCCAACGTCCTGACTTTC; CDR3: CASGFSGANVLTF
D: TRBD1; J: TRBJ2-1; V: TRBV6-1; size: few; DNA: TGTGCCACCTTAGACAGGGGTCCCTACAATGAGCAGTTCTTC; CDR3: CATLDRGPYNEQFF
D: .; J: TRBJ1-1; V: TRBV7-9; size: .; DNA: TGTGCCAGCACCCCCCTGGGCGGAGGAACTGAAGCTTTCTTT; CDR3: CASTPLGGGTEAFF
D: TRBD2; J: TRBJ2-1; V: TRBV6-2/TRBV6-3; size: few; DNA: TGTGCCACTTTTCACCGGACTAGCGGGAGTGAATCCTACAATGAGCAGTTCTTC; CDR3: CATFHRTSGSESYNEQFF
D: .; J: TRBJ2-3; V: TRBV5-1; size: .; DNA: TGCGCCAGCAGCTCGACCTTAGTCGGCCCCACAGATACGCAGTATTTT; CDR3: CASSSTLVGPTDTQYF
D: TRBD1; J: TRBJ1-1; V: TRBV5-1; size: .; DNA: TGCGCCAGCAGAACAGGGGGCGCGATCTACACTGAAGCTTTCTTT; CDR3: CASRTGGAIYTEAFF
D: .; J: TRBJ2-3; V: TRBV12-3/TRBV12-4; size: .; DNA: TGTGCCAGCAGTCCGGCTTTGGGGGGTGGGGATACGCAGTATTTT; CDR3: CASSPALGGGDTQYF
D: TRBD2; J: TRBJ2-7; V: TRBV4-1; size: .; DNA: TGCGCCAGCAGCCAAGATCAGCGGGAGGCCTCCTACGAGCAGTACTTC; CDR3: CASSQDQREASYEQYF
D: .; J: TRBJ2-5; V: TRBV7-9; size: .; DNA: TGTGCCAGCACCTATGGGTTAGCGGTAAAAGAGACCCAGTACTTC; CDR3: CASTYGLAVKETQYF
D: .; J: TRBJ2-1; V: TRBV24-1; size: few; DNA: TGTGCCACCAGTGACCCCGCGCGTCCGGGGAACAATGAGCAGTTCTTC; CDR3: CATSDPARPGNNEQFF
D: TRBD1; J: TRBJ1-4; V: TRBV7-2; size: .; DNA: TGTGCCAGCAGCTTAGGAGACAGGGATAGTGAAAAACTGTTTTTT; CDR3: CASSLGDRDSEKLFF
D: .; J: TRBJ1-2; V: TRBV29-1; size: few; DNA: TGCAGCGCCCTGTATGGTTCGTCGAATGGCTACACCTTC; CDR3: CSALYGSSNGYTF
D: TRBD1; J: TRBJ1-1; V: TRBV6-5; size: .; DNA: TGTGCCAGCAGACCCCGGGACAGAGGGGGGAACACTGAAGCTTTCTTT; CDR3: CASRPRDRGGNTEAFF